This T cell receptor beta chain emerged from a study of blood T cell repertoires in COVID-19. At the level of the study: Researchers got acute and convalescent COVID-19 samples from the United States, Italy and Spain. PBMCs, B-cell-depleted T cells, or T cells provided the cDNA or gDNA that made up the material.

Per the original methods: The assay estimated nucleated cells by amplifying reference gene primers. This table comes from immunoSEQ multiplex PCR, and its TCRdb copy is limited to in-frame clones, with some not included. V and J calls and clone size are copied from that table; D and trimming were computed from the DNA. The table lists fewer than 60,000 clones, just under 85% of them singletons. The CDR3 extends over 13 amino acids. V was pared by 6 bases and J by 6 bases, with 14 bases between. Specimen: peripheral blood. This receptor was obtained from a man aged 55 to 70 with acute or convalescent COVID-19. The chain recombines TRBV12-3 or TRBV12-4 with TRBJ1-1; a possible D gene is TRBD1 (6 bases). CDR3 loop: CASSPGVSSEAFF. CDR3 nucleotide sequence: TGTGCCAGCAGCCCAGGGGTTTCGTCTGAAGCTTTCTTT.